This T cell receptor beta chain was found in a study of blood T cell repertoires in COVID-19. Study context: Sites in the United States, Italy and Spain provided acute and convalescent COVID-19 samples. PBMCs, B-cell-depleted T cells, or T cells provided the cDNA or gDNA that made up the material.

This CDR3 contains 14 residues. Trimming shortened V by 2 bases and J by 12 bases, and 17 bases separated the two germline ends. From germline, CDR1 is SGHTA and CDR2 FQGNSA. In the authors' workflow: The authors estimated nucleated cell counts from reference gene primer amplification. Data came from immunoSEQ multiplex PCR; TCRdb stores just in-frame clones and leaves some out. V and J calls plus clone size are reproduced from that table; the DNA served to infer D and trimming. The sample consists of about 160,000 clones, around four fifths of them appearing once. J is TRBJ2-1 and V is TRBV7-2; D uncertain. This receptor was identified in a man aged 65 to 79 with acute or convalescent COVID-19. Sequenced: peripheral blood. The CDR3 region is CASSLIVSFHGQFF. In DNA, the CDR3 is TGTGCCAGCAGCTTAATAGTGTCTTTCCACGGGCAGTTCTTC.